The rows below give T cell receptor beta chains drawn from one sample of a study of T cell responses to AZD1222 COVID-19 vaccine. Assay: immunoSEQ multiplex PCR; the TCRdb copy retains only in-frame clones and omits some. The sample carries 80,000 to 90,000 clones, less than 95% recorded once. The specimen was peripheral blood, collected 28 days after the second AZD1222 dose. Source of these receptors: an adult who received the AZD1222 COVID-19 vaccine. The CDR3 runs from the conserved cysteine through the conserved F or W. Each record gives: V gene, clone size, D gene, CDR3 protein. A D gene is named only where the DNA matches it firmly. Size values are once, few and many counts, or a class for expanded clones, and some rows have none.

TRBV7-2	-	-	CASSSPRGDREQYF
TRBV7-2	-	-	CASSLGREQYF
TRBV14	-	-	CASSQGRSSYNSPLHF
TRBV11-2	-	-	CASSERWDTYEQYF
TRBV2	-	TRBD2	CASSEKWGLAGRRGTDTQYF
TRBV6-5	-	-	CASAPGPGSNQPQHF
TRBV7-2	-	-	CASWIQSKQGGTEAFF
TRBV2	once	-	CASSRSGLQETQYF
TRBV19	-	TRBD2	CASLGQRGGHNEQFF
TRBV7-3	once	-	CASSLSLTQARNEQFF
TRBV5-1	-	TRBD1	CASSSTGAPGNTIYF
TRBV7-6	once	-	CASSLRGRQETQYF
TRBV18	-	TRBD1	CASSTRQGGDGYTF
TRBV7-2	-	TRBD1	CASRPRTGNTGELFF
TRBV7-2	once	-	CASSLASVETQYF
TRBV5-1	-	-	CASSDQNSPLHF
TRBV10-2	-	-	CASSYQDNNSPLHF
TRBV27	-	-	CASSPWAESSPQHF
TRBV3-1/TRBV3-2	-	-	CASSQVREGLFF
TRBV6-2/TRBV6-3	-	-	CASSQDMSLAF
TRBV2	-	-	CASRGVVANYGYTF
TRBV6-5	-	TRBD1	CASSYQGVSTEAFF
TRBV5-6	-	-	CASSLGVFSNEQYF
TRBV24-1	-	TRBD1	CATSDMTGGAFF
TRBV5-1	-	-	CASSLAQSGVTEAFF
TRBV19	-	TRBD1	CASRPPKTGTNTEAFF
TRBV9	-	TRBD1	CASSVAGQPSPIYGYTF
TRBV10-3	-	-	CAISALLEVTGELFF
TRBV5-1	-	-	CASSPDTGSRGGYTF
TRBV7-2	few	TRBD1	CASSLGRGLQNIQYF
TRBV7-9	-	TRBD1	CAGSVRDRGSQNTGELFF
TRBV28	few	-	CASSQQKETQYF
TRBV7-2	-	-	CASSPRSGGNTEAFF